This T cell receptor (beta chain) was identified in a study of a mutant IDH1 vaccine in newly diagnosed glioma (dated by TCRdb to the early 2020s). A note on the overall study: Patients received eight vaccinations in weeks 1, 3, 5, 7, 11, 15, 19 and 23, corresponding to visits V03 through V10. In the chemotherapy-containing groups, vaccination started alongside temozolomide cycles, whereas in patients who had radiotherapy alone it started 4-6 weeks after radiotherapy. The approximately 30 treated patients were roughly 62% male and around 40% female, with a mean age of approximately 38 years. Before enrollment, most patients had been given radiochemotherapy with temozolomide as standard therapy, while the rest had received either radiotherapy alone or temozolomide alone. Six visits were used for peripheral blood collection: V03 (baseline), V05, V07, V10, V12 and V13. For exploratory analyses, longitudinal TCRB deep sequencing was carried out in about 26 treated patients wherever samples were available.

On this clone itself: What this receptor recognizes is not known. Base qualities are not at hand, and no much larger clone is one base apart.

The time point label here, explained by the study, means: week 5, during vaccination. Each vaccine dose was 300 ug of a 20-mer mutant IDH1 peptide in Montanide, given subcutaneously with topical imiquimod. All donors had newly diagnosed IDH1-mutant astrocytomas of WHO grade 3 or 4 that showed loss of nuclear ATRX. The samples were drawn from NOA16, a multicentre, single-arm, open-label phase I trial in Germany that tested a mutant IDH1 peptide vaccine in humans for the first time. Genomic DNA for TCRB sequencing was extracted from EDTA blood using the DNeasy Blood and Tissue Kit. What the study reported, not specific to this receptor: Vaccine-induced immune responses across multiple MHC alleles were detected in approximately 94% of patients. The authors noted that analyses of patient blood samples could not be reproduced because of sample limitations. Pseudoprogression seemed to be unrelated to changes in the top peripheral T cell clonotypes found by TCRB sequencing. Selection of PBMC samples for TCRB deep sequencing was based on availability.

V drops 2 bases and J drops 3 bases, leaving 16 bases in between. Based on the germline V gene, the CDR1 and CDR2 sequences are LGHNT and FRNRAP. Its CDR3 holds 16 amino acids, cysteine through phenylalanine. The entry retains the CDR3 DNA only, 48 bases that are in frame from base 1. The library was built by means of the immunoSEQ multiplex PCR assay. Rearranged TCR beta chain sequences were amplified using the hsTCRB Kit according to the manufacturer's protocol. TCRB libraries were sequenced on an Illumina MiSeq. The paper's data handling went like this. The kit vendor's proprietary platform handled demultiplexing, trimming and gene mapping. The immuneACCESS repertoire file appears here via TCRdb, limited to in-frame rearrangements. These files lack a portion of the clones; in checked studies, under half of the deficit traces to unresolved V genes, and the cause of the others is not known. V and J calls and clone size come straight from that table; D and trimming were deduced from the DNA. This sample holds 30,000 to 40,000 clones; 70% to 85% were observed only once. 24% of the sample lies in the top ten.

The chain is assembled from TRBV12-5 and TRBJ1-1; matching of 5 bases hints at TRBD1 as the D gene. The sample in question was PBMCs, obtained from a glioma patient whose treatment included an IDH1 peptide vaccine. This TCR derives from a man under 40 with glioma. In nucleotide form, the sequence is TGTGCTAGTGGTTTGTCCGTGGGCCGGGGCGACACTGAAGCTTTCTTT. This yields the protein CASGLSVGRGDTEAFF. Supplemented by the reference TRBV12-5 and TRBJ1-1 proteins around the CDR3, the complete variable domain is DARVTQTPRHKVTEMGQEVTMRCQPILGHNTVFWYRQTMMQGLELLAYFRNRAPLDDSGMPKDRFSAEMPDATLATLKIQPSEPRDSAVYFCASGLSVGRGDTEAFFGQGTRLTVV.